This entry lists 29 T cell receptor beta chains sequenced from one sample in a study of blood T cells in healthy people across ages. Next came a second PCR, run for about 7 to 12 cycles, which used a sample-barcoded 5' primer along with a J-beta primer mix. TCRdb reanalysed the 5' RACE reads using MiXCR and keeps one entry per CDR3 protein. The data contain around 1,100,000 distinct CDR3 sequences, less than 45% of them singletons. The sample was blood. The origin of the receptors is a man younger than 35 in good health.

This clonotype has only a few counts. The genes are TRBV10-3 and TRBJ1-1; D remains unclear. Germline assignment: CDR1 ENHRY and CDR2 SYGVKD. This CDR3 is built from 13 residues. V lost 0 bases, J lost 0 bases, and 2 bases lay in between. The CDR3, as DNA: TGTGCCATCAGTGAGTCTGTGAACACTGAAGCTTTCTTT. Translation: CAISESVNTEAFF.

This clonotype appeared a few times. The chain joins TRBV20-1 to TRBJ1-5, with 7 bases identical to TRBD1. After removal of 0 bases from V and 1 base from J, the junction contained 6 bases not matched to a gene. From germline, CDR1 is DFQATT and CDR2 SNEGSKA (reference sequence). This CDR3 spans 16 amino acids. CDR3 DNA sequence: TGCAGTGCTAGAGATTGGGAGGGGGCCAGCAATCAGCCCCAGCATTTT. Translation: CSARDWEGASNQPQHF.

About this clonotype itself: It may be a read error: a sequence one base away is much more abundant. V usage is TRBV5-1 and J usage is TRBJ2-7, with D possibly TRBD2 on 6 matching bases. V lost 0 bases to trimming and J lost 1 base, with 20 bases between them. There are 18 residues in the CDR3. In germline, CDR1 is SGHRS, CDR2 YFSETQ. In DNA form, the CDR3 reads TGCGCCAGCAGCTTGGTCTACCGCGGGAACGAGAAATCCTACGAGCAGTACTTC. The encoded protein is CASSLVYRGNEKSYEQYF. Filled out from reference TRBV5-1 and TRBJ2-7, the complete variable domain reads KAGVTQTPRYLIKTRGQQVTLSCSPISGHRSVSWYQQTPGQGLQFLFEYFSETQRNKGNFPGRFSGRQFSNSRSEMNVSTLELGDSALYLCASSLVYRGNEKSYEQYFGPGTRLTVT.

This clonotype was observed a handful of times. The V and J genes are TRBV11-2 and TRBJ1-2; 8 nucleotides line up with TRBD1. The CDR3 is 15 residues long. Trimming at V came to 5 bases and at J to 7 bases, leaving 12 bases not matched to a gene. Germline CDR1 is SGHAT and CDR2 is FQNNGV. The CDR3: CASSPLGQGAVGYTF. The CDR3 DNA is TGTGCCAGCAGCCCTTTGGGGCAGGGGGCAGTTGGCTACACCTTC.

The V gene is TRBV7-9, the J gene TRBJ1-1, with TRBD1 matching 7 bases. With 6 bases clipped from V and 0 bases from J, the junction kept 7 bases outside the gene matches. The CDR3 consists of 15 residues. CDR1 is SEHNR and CDR2 is FQNEAQ in the germline V gene (reference sequence). CDR3 sequence: CASRPWTGLNTEAFF. The CDR3 region has the DNA TGTGCCAGCAGACCTTGGACAGGCTTGAACACTGAAGCTTTCTTT. The full variable domain, rest sourced from reference TRBV7-9 and TRBJ1-1, is DTGVSQNPRHKITKRGQNVTFRCDPISEHNRLYWYRQTLGQGPEFLTYFQNEAQLEKSRLLSDRFSAERPKGSFSTLEIQRTEQGDSAMYLCASRPWTGLNTEAFFGQGTRLTVV.

About this clonotype itself: The conserved phenylalanine or tryptophan is not found at the CDR3 terminus, so this likely reflects a read error. J is TRBJ1-6 and V is TRBV4-3; perhaps TRBD1 as D (6 bases). Germline V gene lookup returns CDR1 LGHNA and CDR2 YSLEER. CDR3 size: 16 residues. The DNA of the CDR3 is TGCGCCGGCAGCCAAGCCCGGACAGTAAATAATTCACCCCTCCACTCT. This sequence encodes CAGSQARTVNNSPLHS.

The chain uses TRBV6-2 or TRBV6-3 and TRBJ2-1, with TRBD2 matching 7 bases. This CDR3 has 15 amino acids. With 11 bases clipped from V and 2 bases from J, the junction kept 12 bases outside the gene matches. CDR1 is MNHEY, CDR2 SVGEGT, per germline. The CDR3, as DNA: TGTGCCGGCCTATGGGGACTACTAACCTACAATGAGCAGTTCTTC. It codes for CAGLWGLLTYNEQFF.

This sequence joins TRBV7-2 and TRBJ2-2, with D perhaps TRBD1 (6 bases). V was cut by 2 bases and J by 7 bases, with 14 bases left in between. CDR3 length: 15 residues. CDR1 and CDR2 (germline): SGHTA, FQGNSA. The CDR3 here is CASSLSLGASGELFF. CDR3 in DNA: TGTGCCAGCAGCTTATCTTTGGGGGCTAGCGGGGAGCTGTTTTTT.

This chain links TRBV20-1 with TRBJ2-3; tentative D call: TRBD2 (6 bases). This CDR3 contains 15 residues. V was pared by 5 bases and J by 4 bases, with 19 bases between. In germline, CDR1 is DFQATT, CDR2 SNEGSKA (reference sequence). The CDR3 sequence is CSAQTSSGVADTQYF. The CDR3 DNA reads TGCAGTGCTCAAACTTCTTCGGGGGTGGCAGATACGCAGTATTTT.

The table lists this clonotype with a few counts. The CDR3 reads CASRETGAYNEQFF. The CDR3 nucleotides read TGTGCCAGCAGAGAGACAGGGGCCTACAATGAGCAGTTCTTC. The gene calls are TRBV6-5 and TRBJ2-1; 8 bases match TRBD1. The J segment lost 2 bases and the V segment lost 6 bases, leaving 3 bases of the junction unmatched. The germline CDR1 and CDR2 sequences are MNHEY and SVGAGI. The CDR3 runs to 14 residues.

Only one count was recorded for this clonotype. The chain couples TRBV24-1 to TRBJ2-1; TRBD2 agrees at 9 bases. The J call may be in error: the DNA end matches TRBJ2-7 better. CDR1 KGHDR and CDR2 SFDVKD come from the germline V gene. The CDR3 runs 16 residues. The CDR3 loop reads CATSDFGAGGYNEQYF. As DNA, the CDR3 is TGTGCCACCAGTGATTTCGGAGCGGGAGGTTACAATGAGCAGTACTTC.

The rearrangement joins TRBV20-1 to TRBJ1-4, with D perhaps matching TRBD1 (5 bases). V lost 3 bases and J lost 7, with 12 bases in between. The CDR3 covers 13 residues. Germline V gives CDR1 DFQATT, CDR2 SNEGSKA (reference sequence). The CDR3, as DNA: TGCAGTGCTAGGGAACACAGGATTGAAAAACTGTTTTTT. This translates into CSAREHRIEKLFF.

The CDR3 DNA reads TGCGCCAGCAGCCCCCTCCAAGAGGTCAACAATGAGCAGTTCTTC. Its translation: CASSPLQEVNNEQFF. The chain carries TRBV5-1 and TRBJ2-1; D is uncertain. The length of the CDR3 is 15 residues. In germline, CDR1 is SGHRS, CDR2 YFSETQ. With 4 bases removed from V and 5 bases from J, the gap between germline ends came to 16 bases.

CDR3 in DNA: TGTGCCAGCAGCCATTCCTCCATAGGGGAGAGGGATGAAGCTTTCTTT. Protein sequence: CASSHSSIGERDEAFF. The J gene is TRBJ1-1, the V gene TRBV9, with D tentatively TRBD1 (5 bases). Trimming removed 4 bases at V and 7 bases at J, with 23 bases between. Germline V gives CDR1 SGDLS, CDR2 YYNGEE. The CDR3 has 16 amino acids.

This clonotype appeared many times. V is TRBV5-1 and J is TRBJ1-2, with TRBD1 matching 9 bases. CDR3 length: 19 amino acids. V trimming: 0 bases; J trimming: 0 bases; junction bases outside the gene matches: 12. Germline values: CDR1 SGHRS, CDR2 YFSETQ. The CDR3 sequence is CASSLAGRGQGDSNYGYTF. CDR3 DNA sequence: TGCGCCAGCAGCTTGGCCGGTAGGGGACAGGGCGATTCTAACTATGGCTACACCTTC.

The rearrangement links TRBV20-1 to TRBJ1-5; D perhaps matches TRBD1 (6 bases). Trimming left V 1 base short and J 0 bases short, with 10 bases between. This CDR3 has 15 amino acids. Germline values: CDR1 DFQATT, CDR2 SNEGSKA (reference sequence). In DNA, the CDR3 is TGCAGTGCTAGAGCCCTCAGGGGTAGCAATCAGCCCCAGCATTTT. Translated, it gives CSARALRGSNQPQHF.

This clonotype was observed a few times. The rearrangement uses TRBV9 and TRBJ2-3, with 9 nucleotides matching TRBD2. In germline, CDR1 is SGDLS, CDR2 YYNGEE. The CDR3 runs to 15 residues. V dropped 3 bases and J dropped 2; count of bases not matched to a gene: 4. This CDR3 is CASSASGDNTDTQYF. CDR3 DNA sequence: TGTGCCAGCAGCGCTAGCGGGGACAACACAGATACGCAGTATTTT. Full variable domain (rest looked up from reference TRBV9 and TRBJ2-3): DSGVTQTPKHLITATGQRVTLRCSPRSGDLSVYWYQQSLDQGLQFLIQYYNGEERAKGNILERFSAQQFPDLHSELNLSSLELGDSALYFCASSASGDNTDTQYFGPGTRLTVL.

The chain employs TRBV4-3 and TRBJ2-7, with D possibly being TRBD2 (5 bases). The CDR3 is 15 residues long. Germline CDR1 reads LGHNA; CDR2 reads YSLEER. Trimming pared 3 bases from V and 2 bases from J, leaving 14 bases between. The CDR3 here is CASSQRWTVPYEQYF. For the CDR3, the DNA is TGCGCCAGCAGCCAGAGGTGGACTGTACCCTACGAGCAGTACTTC.

This clonotype was counted between two and nine times. The chain combines TRBV27 with TRBJ2-1; weak D call: TRBD1 (6 bases). The CDR3 covers 19 residues. Deletions cut 2 bases from V and 0 bases from J, with 20 bases between. CDR1 is MNHEY, CDR2 SMNVEV, per germline (reference sequence). The CDR3 coding sequence is TGTGCCAGCAGTTTAATTAAAACTCGGCAGGGGAGCTCCTACAATGAGCAGTTCTTC. This encodes CASSLIKTRQGSSYNEQFF.

The rearrangement joins TRBV10-3 to TRBJ1-5; 8 bases align to TRBD1. V gave up 3 bases and J gave up 9 bases; unmatched junction bases: 7. Germline assignment: CDR1 ENHRY and CDR2 SYGVKD. The CDR3 is made up of 14 amino acids. The CDR3 sequence: CAISERTGSTPQHF. The DNA for the CDR3 is TGTGCCATCAGTGAAAGGACAGGGTCGACGCCCCAGCATTTT.

The chain couples TRBV24-1 to TRBJ2-6; a weak D match, TRBD1 (6 bases). This CDR3 has 14 residues. CDR1 is KGHDR and CDR2 is SFDVKD in the germline V gene. Trimming shortened V by 7 bases and J by 4 bases, and 10 bases separated the two germline ends. This chain's CDR3 is CATRAGAGANVLTF. In DNA, the CDR3 is TGTGCCACCAGGGCAGGGGCCGGGGCCAACGTCCTGACTTTC.

The V call is TRBV6-5, the J call TRBJ2-2; D is uncertain. V was trimmed by 7 bases and J by 6 bases, leaving 9 bases between them. The germline gives CDR1 MNHEY, CDR2 SVGAGI. This CDR3 has 12 residues. CDR3 in DNA: TGTGCCAGCAATCAGTTTGCCGGGGAGCTGTTTTTT. As protein: CASNQFAGELFF.

This sequence joins TRBV7-9 and TRBJ1-2; a weak D match, TRBD1 (5 bases). V lost 1 base and J 5 bases, leaving 11 bases between the germline ends. The CDR3 sequence is 14 residues long. CDR1 is SEHNR and CDR2 is FQNEAQ in the germline V gene (reference sequence). CDR3 loop: CASSLGAGLYGYTF. CDR3 DNA: TGTGCCAGCAGCTTAGGGGCGGGACTTTATGGCTACACCTTC.

This chain uses TRBV4-3 with TRBJ1-1; D ambiguous. Germline CDR1 and CDR2: LGHNA and YSLEER. V shed 4 bases and J shed 0 bases, with 9 bases lying between them. The CDR3 totals 14 residues. The CDR3 coding sequence is TGCGCCAGCAGCCGAGGGATCATGAACACTGAAGCTTTCTTT. Its translation: CASSRGIMNTEAFF.

The chain recombines TRBV5-1 with TRBJ2-3; D remains ambiguous. CDR3 size: 16 residues. V was trimmed by 4 bases and J by 1 base, leaving 16 bases between them. Looked up from germline, CDR1 is SGHRS and CDR2 is YFSETQ. This CDR3 is CASSTGTRAGTDTQYF. As DNA, the CDR3 is TGCGCCAGCAGCACGGGTACAAGGGCGGGCACAGATACGCAGTATTTT.

This clonotype showed up just a few times. V usage is TRBV29-1 and J usage is TRBJ2-2; TRBD1 matches at 8 bases. The CDR3 runs to 12 residues. Germline lookup yields CDR1 SQVTM and CDR2 ANQGSEA. The CDR3 reads CSDRVNTGELFF. CDR3 coding DNA: TGCTCGGACAGGGTGAACACCGGGGAGCTGTTTTTT.

J is TRBJ1-2 and V is TRBV20-1; unclear D gene. Germline CDR1 and CDR2: DFQATT and SNEGSKA (reference sequence). The CDR3 contains 15 residues. The germline V and J ends were trimmed by 1 base and 0 bases, with 12 bases remaining between them. The CDR3 reads CSARAGKGANYGYTF. CDR3 DNA: TGCAGTGCTAGAGCCGGCAAGGGAGCTAACTATGGCTACACCTTC.

This chain uses TRBV27 with TRBJ2-1; D ambiguous. Germline V gene sequence: CDR1 MNHEY, CDR2 SMNVEV (reference sequence). Trimming stripped 1 base from V and 6 bases from J, with 10 bases between. The CDR3 is 14 amino acids. This CDR3 reads CASSLLGMGNEQFF. CDR3 DNA: TGTGCCAGCAGTTTATTAGGGATGGGCAATGAGCAGTTCTTC.

This clonotype was picked up many times. The chain combines TRBV28 with TRBJ2-3; 9 nucleotides match TRBD2. With V trimmed by 2 bases and J by 3 bases, 3 bases remained unmatched. The CDR3 extends over 15 amino acids. In germline, CDR1 is MDHEN, CDR2 SYDVKM. The CDR3: CASSLGSGGTDTQYF. CDR3 DNA: TGTGCCAGCAGTTTAGGTAGCGGGGGAACAGATACGCAGTATTTT.